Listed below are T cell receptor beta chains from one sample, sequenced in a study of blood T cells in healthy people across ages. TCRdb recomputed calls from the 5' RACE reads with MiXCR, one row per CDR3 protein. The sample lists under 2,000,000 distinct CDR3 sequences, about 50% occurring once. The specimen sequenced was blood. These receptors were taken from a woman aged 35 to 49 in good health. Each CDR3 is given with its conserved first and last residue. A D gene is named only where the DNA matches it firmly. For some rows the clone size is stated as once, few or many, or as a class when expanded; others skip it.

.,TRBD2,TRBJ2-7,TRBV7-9,TGTGCCAGCAGCTCTTTAGCGGGGGCCAGCTCCTACGAGCAGTACTTC,CASSSLAGASSYEQYF
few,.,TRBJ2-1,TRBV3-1,TGTGCCAGCAGCCAAACCGACAGGGAGCAGTTCTTC,CASSQTDREQFF
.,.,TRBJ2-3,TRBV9,TGTGCCAGCAGCGGGAGGGGGAAGGCTCGGACAGATACGCAGTATTTT,CASSGRGKARTDTQYF
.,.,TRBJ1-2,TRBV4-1,TGCGCCAGCAGCCAGATCGGAAACACTAACTATGGCTACACCTTC,CASSQIGNTNYGYTF
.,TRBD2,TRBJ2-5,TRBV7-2,TGTGCCAGCAGCTTAGCTCCCCTAGCGGGGGCAAGATGGGAGACCCAGTACTTC,CASSLAPLAGARWETQYF
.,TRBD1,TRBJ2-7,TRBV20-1,TGCAGTGCTAGAGATTGGGTAGGGGACAGGGGTCAATACGAGCAGTACTTC,CSARDWVGDRGQYEQYF
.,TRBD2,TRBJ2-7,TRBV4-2,TGTGCCAGCAGCCAAGCTAGCGGGGCTAACTACGAGCAGTACTTC,CASSQASGANYEQYF
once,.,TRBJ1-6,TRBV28,TGTGCCAGCAGTTGGGTAAATTCACCCCTCCACTTT,CASSWVNSPLHF
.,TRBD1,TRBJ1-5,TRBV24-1,TGTGCCAACTACCGGGACAGGGGTCAGCCCCAGCATTTT,CANYRDRGQPQHF
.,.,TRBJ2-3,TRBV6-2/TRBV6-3,TGTGCCAGCAAGGACGGACTCCGCACAGATACGCAGTATTTT,CASKDGLRTDTQYF
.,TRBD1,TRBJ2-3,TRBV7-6,TGTGCCAGCAGCGCAGAACAGGGGTGGGGAGATACGCAGTATTTT,CASSAEQGWGDTQYF
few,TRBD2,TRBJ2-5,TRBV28,TGTGCCAGCAGTCTCCCTCGGTGGTTGATCGACAGCGGGGGAGAGACCCAGTACTTC,CASSLPRWLIDSGGETQYF
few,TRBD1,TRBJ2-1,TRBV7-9,TGTGCCAGCAGCTTACGTCGGACAGGGACCCACAATGAGCAGTTCTTC,CASSLRRTGTHNEQFF
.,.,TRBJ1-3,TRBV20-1,TGCAGTGCGACAACTGGAAACACCATATATTTT,CSATTGNTIYF
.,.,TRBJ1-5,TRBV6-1,TGTGCCAGCATCCCGGACAGCTTTCAGCCCCAGCATTTT,CASIPDSFQPQHF